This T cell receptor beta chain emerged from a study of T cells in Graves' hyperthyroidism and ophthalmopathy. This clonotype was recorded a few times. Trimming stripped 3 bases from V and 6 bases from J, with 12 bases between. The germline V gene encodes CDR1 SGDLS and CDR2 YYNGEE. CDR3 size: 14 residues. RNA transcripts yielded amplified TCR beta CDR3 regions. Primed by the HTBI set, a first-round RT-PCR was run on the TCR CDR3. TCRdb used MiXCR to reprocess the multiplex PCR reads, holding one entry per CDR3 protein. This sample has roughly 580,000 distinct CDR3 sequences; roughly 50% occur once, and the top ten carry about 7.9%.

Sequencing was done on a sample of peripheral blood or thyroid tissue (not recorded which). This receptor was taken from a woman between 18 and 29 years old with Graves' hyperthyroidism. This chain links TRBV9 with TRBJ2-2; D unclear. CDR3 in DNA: TGTGCCAGCAGCGGACGGGTTTTCTCCGGGGAGCTGTTTTTT. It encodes CASSGRVFSGELFF.